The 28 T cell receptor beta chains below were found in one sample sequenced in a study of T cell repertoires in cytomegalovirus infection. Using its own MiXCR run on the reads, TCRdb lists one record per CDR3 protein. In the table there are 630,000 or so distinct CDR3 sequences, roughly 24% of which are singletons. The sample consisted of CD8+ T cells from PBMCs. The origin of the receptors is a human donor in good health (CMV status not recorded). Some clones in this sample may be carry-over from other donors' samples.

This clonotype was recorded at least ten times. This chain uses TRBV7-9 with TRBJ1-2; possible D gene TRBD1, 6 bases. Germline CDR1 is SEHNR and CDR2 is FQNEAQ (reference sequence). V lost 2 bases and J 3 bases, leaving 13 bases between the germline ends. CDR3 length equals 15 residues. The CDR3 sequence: CASSLSGGLDYGYTF. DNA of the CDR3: TGTGCCAGCAGCTTATCTGGGGGGCTTGACTATGGCTACACCTTC.

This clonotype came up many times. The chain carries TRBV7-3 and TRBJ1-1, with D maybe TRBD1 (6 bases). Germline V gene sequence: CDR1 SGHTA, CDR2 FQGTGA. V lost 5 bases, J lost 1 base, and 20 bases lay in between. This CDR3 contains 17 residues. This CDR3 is CASSPQIPGHPNTEAFF. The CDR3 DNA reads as TGTGCCAGCAGCCCGCAGATTCCGGGACACCCGAACACTGAAGCTTTCTTT. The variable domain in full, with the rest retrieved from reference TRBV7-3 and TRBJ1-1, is GAGVSQTPSNKVTEKGKYVELRCDPISGHTALYWYRQSLGQGPEFLIYFQGTGAADDSGLPNDRFFAVRPEGSVSTLKIQRTERGDSAVYLCASSPQIPGHPNTEAFFGQGTRLTVV.

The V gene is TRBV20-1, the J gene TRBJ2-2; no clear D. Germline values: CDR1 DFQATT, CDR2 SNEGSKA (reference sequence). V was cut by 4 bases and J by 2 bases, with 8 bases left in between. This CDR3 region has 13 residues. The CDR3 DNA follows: TGCAGTGCTAATTCCCTTAACACCGGGGAGCTGTTTTTT. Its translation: CSANSLNTGELFF.

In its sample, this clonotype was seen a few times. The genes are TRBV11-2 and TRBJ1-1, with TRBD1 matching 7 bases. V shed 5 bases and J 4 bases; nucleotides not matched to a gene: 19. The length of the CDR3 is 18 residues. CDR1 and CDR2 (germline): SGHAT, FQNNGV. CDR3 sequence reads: CASSPHPPTGVYGTEAFF. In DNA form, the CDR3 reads TGTGCCAGCAGCCCACACCCCCCTACAGGGGTGTATGGCACTGAAGCTTTCTTT.

The CDR3 DNA sequence: TGCAGCGGTTCGGGACTAGCGGGGGGCCGAACCTACAATGAGCAGTTCTTC. It yields the protein CSGSGLAGGRTYNEQFF. The genes are TRBV29-1 and TRBJ2-1, with TRBD2 matching over 15 bases. CDR1 and CDR2 (germline): SQVTM, ANQGSEA. There are 17 residues in the CDR3. Germline trimming cut 7 bases from V and 2 bases from J; bases unmatched to any gene: 9.

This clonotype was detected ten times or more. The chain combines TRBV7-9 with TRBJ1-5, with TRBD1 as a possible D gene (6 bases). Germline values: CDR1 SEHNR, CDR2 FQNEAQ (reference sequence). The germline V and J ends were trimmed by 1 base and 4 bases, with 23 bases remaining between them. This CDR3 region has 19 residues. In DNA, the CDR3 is TGTGCCAGCAGCTTAGATCTCTCGGCCACAGGGAGAATGAATCAGCCCCAGCATTTT. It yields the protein CASSLDLSATGRMNQPQHF.

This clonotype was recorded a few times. This CDR3 is CASSYNGQETQYF. The CDR3 nucleotides read TGTGCCAGCAGTTATAACGGACAAGAGACCCAGTACTTC. The chain is built from TRBV6-5 and TRBJ2-5; no reliable D call. The length of the CDR3 is 13 residues. Germline CDR1 and CDR2: MNHEY and SVGAGI. V shed 3 bases and J shed 2 bases, with 7 bases lying between them.

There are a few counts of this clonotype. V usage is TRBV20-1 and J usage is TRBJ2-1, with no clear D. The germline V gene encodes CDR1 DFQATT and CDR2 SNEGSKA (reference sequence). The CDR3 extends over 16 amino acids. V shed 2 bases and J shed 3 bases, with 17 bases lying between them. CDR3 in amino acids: CSARSEGLGSYNEQFF. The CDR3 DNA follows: TGCAGTGCTAGATCAGAAGGGCTAGGAAGCTACAATGAGCAGTTCTTC.

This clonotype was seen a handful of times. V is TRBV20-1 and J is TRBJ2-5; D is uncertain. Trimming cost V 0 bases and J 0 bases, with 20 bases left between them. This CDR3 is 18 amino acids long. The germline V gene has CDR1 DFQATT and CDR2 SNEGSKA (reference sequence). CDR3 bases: TGCAGTGCTAGAGATCAAAAGGACCCCTCTTGGTACCAAGAGACCCAGTACTTC. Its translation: CSARDQKDPSWYQETQYF.

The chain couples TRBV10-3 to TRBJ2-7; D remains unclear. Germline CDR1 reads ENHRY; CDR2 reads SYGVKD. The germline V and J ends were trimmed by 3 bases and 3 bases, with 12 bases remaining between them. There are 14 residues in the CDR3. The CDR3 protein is CAISDTFGFYEQYV. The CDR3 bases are TGTGCCATCAGTGATACCTTCGGATTCTACGAGCAGTACGTC.

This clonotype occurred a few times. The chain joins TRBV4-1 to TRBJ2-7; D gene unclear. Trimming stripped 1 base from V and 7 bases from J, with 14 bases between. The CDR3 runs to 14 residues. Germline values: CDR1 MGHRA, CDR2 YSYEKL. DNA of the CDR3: TGCGCCAGCAGCCAAGGATACGACTTCGGGGAGCAGTACTTC. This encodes CASSQGYDFGEQYF.

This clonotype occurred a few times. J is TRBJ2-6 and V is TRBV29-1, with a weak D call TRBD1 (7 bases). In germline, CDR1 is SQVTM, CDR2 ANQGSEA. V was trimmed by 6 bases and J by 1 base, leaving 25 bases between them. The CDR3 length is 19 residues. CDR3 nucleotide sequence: TGCAGCGTCTTCTTCGCGGGACAGCGCCCACGGTCTGGGGCCAACGTCCTGACTTTC. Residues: CSVFFAGQRPRSGANVLTF.

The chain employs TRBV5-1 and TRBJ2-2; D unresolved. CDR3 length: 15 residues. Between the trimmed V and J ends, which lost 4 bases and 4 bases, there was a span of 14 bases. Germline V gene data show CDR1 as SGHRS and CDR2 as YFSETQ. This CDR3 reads CASSLEARSTGELFF. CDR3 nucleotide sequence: TGCGCCAGCAGCCTCGAAGCGAGATCCACCGGGGAGCTGTTTTTT.

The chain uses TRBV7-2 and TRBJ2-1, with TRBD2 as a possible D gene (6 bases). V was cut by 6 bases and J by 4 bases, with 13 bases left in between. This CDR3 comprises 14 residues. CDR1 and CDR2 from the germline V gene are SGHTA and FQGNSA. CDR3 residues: CASRTPGEYNEQFF. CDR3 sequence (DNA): TGTGCCAGCAGAACACCGGGAGAATACAATGAGCAGTTCTTC.

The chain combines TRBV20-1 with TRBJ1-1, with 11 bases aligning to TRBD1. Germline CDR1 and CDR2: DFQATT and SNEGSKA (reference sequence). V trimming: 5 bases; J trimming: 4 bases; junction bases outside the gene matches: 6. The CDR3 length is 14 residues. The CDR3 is CSAPGQGAPTEAFF. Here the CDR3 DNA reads TGCAGTGCTCCCGGACAGGGGGCTCCCACTGAAGCTTTCTTT.

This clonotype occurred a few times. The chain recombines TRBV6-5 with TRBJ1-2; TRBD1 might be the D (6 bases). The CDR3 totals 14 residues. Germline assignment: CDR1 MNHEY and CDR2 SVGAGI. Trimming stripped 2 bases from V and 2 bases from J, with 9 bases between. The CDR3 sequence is CASSYIRGNYGYTF. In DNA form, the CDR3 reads TGTGCCAGCAGTTACATAAGGGGGAACTATGGCTACACCTTC.

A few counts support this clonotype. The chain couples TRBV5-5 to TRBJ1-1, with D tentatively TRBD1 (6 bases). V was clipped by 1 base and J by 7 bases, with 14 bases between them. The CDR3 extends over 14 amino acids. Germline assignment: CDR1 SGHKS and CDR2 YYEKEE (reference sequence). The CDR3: CASSLPRTAGEAFF. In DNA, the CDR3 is TGTGCCAGCAGCTTGCCTAGGACAGCGGGTGAAGCTTTCTTT.

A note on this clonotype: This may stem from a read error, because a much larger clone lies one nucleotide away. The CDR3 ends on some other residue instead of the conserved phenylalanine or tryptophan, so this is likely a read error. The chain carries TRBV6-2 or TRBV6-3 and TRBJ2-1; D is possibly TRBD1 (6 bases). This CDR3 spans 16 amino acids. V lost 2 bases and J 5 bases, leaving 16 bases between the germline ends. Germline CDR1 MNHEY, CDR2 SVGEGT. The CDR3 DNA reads TGTGCCAGCAGTTACAACAGGGCCTTTGGGGACAATGAGCAGTTCTCC. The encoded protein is CASSYNRAFGDNEQFS.

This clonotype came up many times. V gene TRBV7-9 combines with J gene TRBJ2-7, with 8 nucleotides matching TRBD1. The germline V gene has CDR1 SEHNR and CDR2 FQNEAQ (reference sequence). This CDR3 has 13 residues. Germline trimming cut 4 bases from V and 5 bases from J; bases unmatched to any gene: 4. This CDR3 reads CASSWDRPDEQYF. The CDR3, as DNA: TGTGCCAGCAGCTGGGACAGGCCGGACGAGCAGTACTTC.

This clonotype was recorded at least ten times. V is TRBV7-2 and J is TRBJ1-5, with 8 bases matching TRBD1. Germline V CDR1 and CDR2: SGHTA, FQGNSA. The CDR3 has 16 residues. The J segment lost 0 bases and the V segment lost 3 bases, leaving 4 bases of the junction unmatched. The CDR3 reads CASSLGDRYSNQPQHF. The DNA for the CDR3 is TGTGCCAGCAGCTTGGGGGACAGGTATAGCAATCAGCCCCAGCATTTT.

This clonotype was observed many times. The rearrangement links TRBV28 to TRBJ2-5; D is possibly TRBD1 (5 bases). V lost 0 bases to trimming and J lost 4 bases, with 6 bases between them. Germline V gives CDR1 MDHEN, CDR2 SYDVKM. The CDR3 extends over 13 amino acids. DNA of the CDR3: TGTGCCAGCAGTTTATGGCAGGGAGAGACCCAGTACTTC. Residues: CASSLWQGETQYF.

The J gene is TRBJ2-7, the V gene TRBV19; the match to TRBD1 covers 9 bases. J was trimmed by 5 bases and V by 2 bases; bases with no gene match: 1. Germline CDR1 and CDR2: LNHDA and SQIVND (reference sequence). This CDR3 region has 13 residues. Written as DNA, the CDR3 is TGTGCCAGTAGTATAAGGGACAGGGACGAGCAGTACTTC. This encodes CASSIRDRDEQYF. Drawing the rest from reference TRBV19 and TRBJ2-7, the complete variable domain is DGGITQSPKYLFRKEGQNVTLSCEQNLNHDAMYWYRQDPGQGLRLIYYSQIVNDFQKGDIAEGYSVSREKKESFPLTVTSAQKNPTAFYLCASSIRDRDEQYFGPGTRLTVT.

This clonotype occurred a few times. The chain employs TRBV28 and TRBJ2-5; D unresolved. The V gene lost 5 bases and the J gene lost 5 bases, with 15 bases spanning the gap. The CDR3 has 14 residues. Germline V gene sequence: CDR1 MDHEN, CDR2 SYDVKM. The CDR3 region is CASSPPLSWETQYF. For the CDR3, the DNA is TGTGCCAGCAGTCCCCCACTCTCTTGGGAGACCCAGTACTTC.

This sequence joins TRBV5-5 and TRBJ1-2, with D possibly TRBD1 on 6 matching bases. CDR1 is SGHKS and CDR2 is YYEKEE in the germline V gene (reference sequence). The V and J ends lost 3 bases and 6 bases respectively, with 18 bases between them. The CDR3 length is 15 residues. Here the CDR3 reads CASSSRGQGPHGYTF. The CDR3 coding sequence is TGTGCCAGCAGCTCCAGGGGTCAGGGGCCCCATGGCTACACCTTC.

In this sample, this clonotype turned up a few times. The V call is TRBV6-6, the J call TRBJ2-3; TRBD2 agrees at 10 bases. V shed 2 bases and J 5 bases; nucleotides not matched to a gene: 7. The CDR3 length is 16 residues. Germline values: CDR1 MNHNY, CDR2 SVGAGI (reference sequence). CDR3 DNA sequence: TGTGCCAGCAGTTACGCAGCGGGGGGGTTAGGAGATACGCAGTATTTT. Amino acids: CASSYAAGGLGDTQYF.

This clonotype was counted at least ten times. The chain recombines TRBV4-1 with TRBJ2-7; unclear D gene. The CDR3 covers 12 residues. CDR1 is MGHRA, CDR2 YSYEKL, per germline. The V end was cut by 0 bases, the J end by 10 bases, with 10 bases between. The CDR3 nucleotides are TGCGCCAGCAGCCAAGATAAGGAAGAACAGTACTTC. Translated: CASSQDKEEQYF.

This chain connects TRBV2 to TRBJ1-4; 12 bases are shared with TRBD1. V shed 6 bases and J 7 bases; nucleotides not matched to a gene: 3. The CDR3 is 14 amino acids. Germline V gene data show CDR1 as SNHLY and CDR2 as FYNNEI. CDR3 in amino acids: CASRGTGGVEKLFF. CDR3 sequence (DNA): TGTGCCAGCAGAGGGACAGGGGGCGTTGAAAAACTGTTTTTT.

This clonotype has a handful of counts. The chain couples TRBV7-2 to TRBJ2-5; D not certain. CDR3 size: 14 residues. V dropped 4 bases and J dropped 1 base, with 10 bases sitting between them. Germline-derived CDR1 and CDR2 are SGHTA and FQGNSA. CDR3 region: CASSYPRFQETQYF. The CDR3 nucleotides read TGTGCCAGCAGCTATCCACGATTCCAAGAGACCCAGTACTTC.